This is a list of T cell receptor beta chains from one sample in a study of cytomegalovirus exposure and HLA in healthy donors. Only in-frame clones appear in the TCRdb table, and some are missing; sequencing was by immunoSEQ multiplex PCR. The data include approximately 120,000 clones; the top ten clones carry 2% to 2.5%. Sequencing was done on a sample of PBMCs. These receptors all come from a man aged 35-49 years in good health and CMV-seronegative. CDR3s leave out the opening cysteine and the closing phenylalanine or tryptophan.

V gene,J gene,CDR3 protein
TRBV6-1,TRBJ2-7,ASSEREAGTYEQY
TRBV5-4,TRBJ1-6,ASSLGGAGGYNSPLH
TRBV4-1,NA,ASSQLWQGAYEQY
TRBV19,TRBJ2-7,ASTNLAPRYEQY
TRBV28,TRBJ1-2,ASRWTGSNYGYT
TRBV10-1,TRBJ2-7,AILAGGPIYEQY
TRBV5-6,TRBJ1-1,ASSLWGQGGTEAF
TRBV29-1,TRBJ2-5,SVISGSETQY
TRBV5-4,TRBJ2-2,ASSLVGRMNTGELF
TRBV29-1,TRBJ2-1,SAPRGGRNEQF
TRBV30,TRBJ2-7,AWRRVVGEQY
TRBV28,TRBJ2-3,ASSLVGQSTDTQY
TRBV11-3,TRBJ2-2,ASSLDRALRSGKTGELF
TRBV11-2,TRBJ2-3,ASSWTSGSDTQY
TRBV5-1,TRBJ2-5,ASSPRQGFGAGVGETQY
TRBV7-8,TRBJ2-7,ASSPTPTGGPPYEQY
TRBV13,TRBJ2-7,ASTSGLEQY
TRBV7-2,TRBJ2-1,ASSLVGTSGYNEQF
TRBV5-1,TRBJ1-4,ASSFTGPFEKLF
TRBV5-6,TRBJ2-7,ASSLSGTGALLYEQY
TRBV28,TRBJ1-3,ASSLGPGQRNTIY
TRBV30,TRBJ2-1,AWSSESYNEQF
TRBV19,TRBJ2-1,ASSIFGSSANEQF
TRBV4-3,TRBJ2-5,ASSRSPGQRETQY
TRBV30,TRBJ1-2,ACLGQAVNYGYT
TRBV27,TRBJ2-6,ASRGQVLSSGANVLT
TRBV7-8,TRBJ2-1,ASSLVLGQGGRNEQF
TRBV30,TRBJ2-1,AWSGAGGTYNEQF
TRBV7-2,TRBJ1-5,ASSFSFGRDQPQH
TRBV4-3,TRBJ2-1,ASSRNIGRDEQF
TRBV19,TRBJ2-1,ASSIGQKMNEQF
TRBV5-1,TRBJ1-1,ASSSDRGRTEAF
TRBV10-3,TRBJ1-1,AISEGGGNTEAF
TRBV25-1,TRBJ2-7,ASRHPLAASYEQY
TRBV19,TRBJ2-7,ASSLGAVPSYEQY